This entry is about one T cell receptor (beta chain). Its recognized antigen is unknown. Base qualities are not recorded, but no much larger clone differs from it by a single base. This sample is part of a study of T cell changes during pregnancy in multiple sclerosis (dated by TCRdb to about 2019). Regarding the study in general: The study looked at changes in the T cell repertoire across pregnancy in women with multiple sclerosis.

Preparation of the library involved the immunoSEQ multiplex PCR assay. TCRdb retrieved this table from immuneACCESS and kept in-frame rearrangements only. Not all clones are present; in checked studies, unresolved V genes account for under half, and no reason is known for the remainder. The sample table contains 70,000 to 95,000 clones; only one count was recorded for 94% of them. The top ten clonotypes cover around 1.8% of the sample. The sequence was obtained from a female donor in good health, enrolled as a control in a pregnancy study. Sequenced material: peripheral blood, taken after pregnancy.

The CDR3 reads as follows: CASSLSRDSDLDLWRYTF. The nucleotides read TGTGCCAGCAGCCTGTCCCGGGACAGCGACCTTGATCTATGGCGGTACACCTTC. Recombination linked TRBV9 to TRBJ1-2, and 7 junctional nucleotides match TRBD1. CDR1 and CDR2, per the germline V gene, are SGDLS and YYNGEE. Here V drops 4 bases and J drops 11 bases, and the junction holds 26 bases not matched to any gene. The CDR3 contains 18 residues, cysteine and phenylalanine counted. Only the CDR3 DNA stays, 54 bases, in frame from base 1.